The 5 T cell receptor beta chains below come from one sample, sequenced in a study of response to subunit inactivated influenza vaccine. Via MiXCR, TCRdb re-called the RT-PCR reads, giving one row per CDR3 protein. The table shows around 520,000 distinct CDR3 sequences, with roughly 10% occurring only once. The sequences come from PBMCs from blood, collected on the day of vaccination. These receptors originate from a man aged 45-65 years who received an inactivated influenza vaccine.

The CDR3 region is CASSLAGSGNIQYF. The CDR3 coding sequence is TGTGCCAGCAGCTTAGCGGGCAGTGGGAACATTCAGTACTTC. This chain links TRBV7-9 with TRBJ2-4; D is unresolved. V lost 0 bases and J 7 bases, leaving 10 bases between the germline ends. This CDR3 spans 14 amino acids. The germline V gene encodes CDR1 SEHNR and CDR2 FQNEAQ (reference sequence).

This clonotype has only a few counts. The gene calls are TRBV20-1 and TRBJ2-1; weak D call: TRBD2 (6 bases). The length of the CDR3 is 13 residues. Between the trimmed V and J ends, which lost 2 bases and 5 bases, there was a span of 10 bases. In germline, CDR1 is DFQATT, CDR2 SNEGSKA (reference sequence). The CDR3 DNA reads as TGCAGTGCTAGAACTAGCTTCCACAATGAGCAGTTCTTC. Its translation: CSARTSFHNEQFF.

The chain carries TRBV7-7 and TRBJ2-1; 16 bases agree with TRBD2. V dropped 5 bases and J dropped 2; count of bases not matched to a gene: 3. The CDR3 has 17 amino acids. The V gene's germline CDR1 is SSHAT and CDR2 FNYEAQ (reference sequence). The CDR3: CASSKGLAGGPYNEQFF. The CDR3 nucleotides read TGTGCCAGCAGCAAGGGACTAGCGGGAGGGCCCTACAATGAGCAGTTCTTC. The full variable domain, its missing parts supplied by reference TRBV7-7 and TRBJ2-1, is GAGVSQSPRYKVTKRGQDVTLRCDPISSHATLYWYQQALGQGPEFLTYFNYEAQPDKSGLPSDRFSAERPEGSISTLTIQRTEQRDSAMYRCASSKGLAGGPYNEQFFGPGTRLTVL.

The rearrangement joins TRBV12-3 or TRBV12-4 to TRBJ2-1, with a tentative D call TRBD1 (6 bases). The CDR3 extends over 14 amino acids. V lost 7 bases and J 4 bases, leaving 14 bases between the germline ends. CDR3 sequence (DNA): TGTGCCAGCAAAACGGGACAAGGATACAATGAGCAGTTCTTC. Residues: CASKTGQGYNEQFF.

At least ten counts were recorded for this clonotype. The chain recombines TRBV7-2 with TRBJ1-2; D uncertain. V dropped 5 bases and J dropped 5 bases, with 18 bases sitting between them. CDR3 length: 15 amino acids. Germline-derived CDR1 and CDR2 are SGHTA and FQGNSA. The CDR3 loop reads CASSPFSVGLYGYTF. The DNA of the CDR3 is TGTGCCAGCAGCCCTTTTAGTGTTGGGCTATATGGCTACACCTTC.